The source of this T cell receptor beta chain is a study of breast tumors, draining lymph nodes, adjacent tissues. Study findings and constraints: Data fit most tumor T cells coming from lymph node, expanding in tumor. Luminal-like breast cancer showed significantly greater tumor-nontumor repertoire similarity than basal-like breast cancer did. Tumor TCR diversity was below lymph nodes but above nontumor tissue.

Samples came from axillary lymph nodes draining the breast cancer. This clonotype was recorded once. The antigen is not known. TCRdb fed the multiplex PCR reads into MiXCR, producing one record per CDR3 protein. Of about 230,000 distinct CDR3 sequences in the sample, 32% were seen once. The CDR3 spans 15 residues. Germline CDR1 reads SGDLS; CDR2 reads YYNGEE. After removal of 2 bases from V and 7 bases from J, the junction contained 7 bases not matched to a gene. The sequence was collected from a female donor with breast cancer. Some clones in this sample may be carry-over from other donors' samples. The specimen sequenced was axillary lymph node tissue. V is TRBV9 and J is TRBJ2-1, with 9 bases identical to TRBD2. CDR3 region: CASSVGSGRKNEQFF. CDR3 nucleotide sequence: TGTGCCAGCAGCGTGGGTAGCGGGAGAAAGAATGAGCAGTTCTTC.